The clone carrying this TCR beta chain was seen just once. This entry is derived from a study of blood T cell repertoires in COVID-19. As for the study in general: COVID-19 samples, acute and convalescent, were from the United States, Italy and Spain. The analysed material was cDNA or gDNA that came from T cells, B-cell-depleted T cells, or PBMCs.

Allocation to cohorts depended on clinical history reported by the participants. The germline V gene has CDR1 MRHNA and CDR2 SNTAGT. The CDR3 is 16 residues long. With 4 bases clipped from V and 9 bases from J, the junction kept 11 bases outside the gene matches. Study processing details: Quantification of nucleated cells was approximated via reference gene primer amplification. Profiling relied on immunoSEQ multiplex PCR, and the TCRdb table lists in-frame clones only, not all of them. The V and J calls and clone size come from that table; D and trimming were worked out from the DNA. The data hold over 250,000 clones, with 75% to 95% observed a single time.

This clonotype was sampled from a woman aged 25 to 39 who had recovered from COVID-19. This sequence joins TRBV6-4 and TRBJ2-1; TRBD2 matches 11 bases. Sequenced: PBMCs or T cells enriched from blood (not recorded which). CDR3 DNA sequence: TGTGCCAGCAGTGCCATTAGCGGGAGGGCCCTCATTGAGCAGTTCTTC. Translation gives CASSAISGRALIEQFF.